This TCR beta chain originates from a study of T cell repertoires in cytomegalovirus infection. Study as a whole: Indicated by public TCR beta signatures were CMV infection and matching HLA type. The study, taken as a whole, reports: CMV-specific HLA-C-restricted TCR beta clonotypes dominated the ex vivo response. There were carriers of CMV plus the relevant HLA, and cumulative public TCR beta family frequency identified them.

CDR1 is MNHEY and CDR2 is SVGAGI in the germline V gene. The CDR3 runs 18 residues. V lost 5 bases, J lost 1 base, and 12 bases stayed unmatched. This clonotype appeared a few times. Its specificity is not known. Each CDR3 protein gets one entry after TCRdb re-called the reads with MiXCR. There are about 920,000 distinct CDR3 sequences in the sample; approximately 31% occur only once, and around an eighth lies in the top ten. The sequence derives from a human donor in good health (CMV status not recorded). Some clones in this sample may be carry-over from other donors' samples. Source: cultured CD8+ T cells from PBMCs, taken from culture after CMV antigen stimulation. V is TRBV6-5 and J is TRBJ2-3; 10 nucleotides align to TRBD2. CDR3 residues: CASSPLAGAISGTDTQYF. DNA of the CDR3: TGTGCCAGCAGTCCTCTAGCGGGGGCCATCTCGGGCACAGATACGCAGTATTTT.